The rows below give T cell receptor beta chains drawn from one sample of a study of OX40 agonist ivuxolimab in advanced cancers. Generated by immunoSEQ multiplex PCR, the TCRdb table keeps only in-frame clones and is missing some. The sample comprises about 65,000 clones, roughly 84% of which are singletons, and less than 0.4% rests with the top ten. Specimen: CD4+ or CD8+ T cells sorted from blood, collected in a trial of the OX40 agonist ivuxolimab. All receptors come from an adult with an advanced solid tumor such as melanoma, head and neck, liver or kidney cancer. The CDR3 runs from the conserved cysteine through the conserved F or W. D genes are given only for firm matches. Clone size is stated in some rows and not others, as once, few, many or a class when expanded.

>NA|TRBJ2-7|NA|TRBV2
CASRGFGEQYF
TGTGCCAGCAGAGGGTTCGGGGAGCAGTACTTC
>NA|TRBJ1-1|NA|TRBV7-3
CASSQQSRTEAFF
TGTGCCAGCAGCCAGCAAAGTAGAACTGAAGCTTTCTTT
>NA|TRBJ2-7|NA|TRBV6-5
CASSYTGSYEQYF
TGTGCCAGCAGTTACACAGGTTCGTACGAGCAGTACTTC
>few|TRBJ2-1|TRBD2|TRBV7-2
CASSLAPGGARNEQFF
TGTGCCAGCAGCTTAGCGCCCGGGGGGGCGCGCAATGAGCAGTTCTTC
>NA|TRBJ2-1|TRBD1|TRBV27
CASSLGAGGVLNEQFF
TGTGCCAGCAGTTTAGGGGCAGGGGGAGTTCTAAATGAGCAGTTCTTC
>NA|TRBJ1-1|NA|TRBV6-5
CASSYSRISTEAFF
TGTGCCAGCAGTTACTCCCGAATTTCCACTGAAGCTTTCTTT
>NA|TRBJ1-3|NA|TRBV29-1
CSVDKGKGNTIYF
TGCAGCGTTGACAAGGGGAAAGGAAACACCATATATTTT
>NA|TRBJ2-2|NA|TRBV7-2
CASSFRRGFSGELFF
TGTGCCAGCAGCTTCAGAAGGGGATTCTCCGGGGAGCTGTTTTTT
>NA|TRBJ1-2|TRBD1|TRBV5-4
CASSLGQGGYYGYTF
TGTGCCAGCAGCTTGGGACAGGGGGGGTACTATGGCTACACCTTC
>NA|TRBJ1-3|NA|TRBV6-1
CASSVRGEGYGNTIYF
TGTGCCAGCAGTGTTCGGGGTGAGGGATATGGAAACACCATATATTTT
>NA|TRBJ2-3|TRBD1|TRBV11-2
CASSFLQGGDTQYF
TGTGCCAGCAGCTTTTTACAGGGGGGAGATACGCAGTATTTT
>NA|TRBJ2-1|NA|TRBV6-1
CASSVRGHEQFF
TGTGCCAGCAGTGTTAGGGGTCATGAGCAGTTCTTC
>NA|TRBJ2-5|NA|TRBV15
CATSRGRGSQETQYF
TGTGCCACCAGCAGAGGAAGGGGTTCTCAAGAGACCCAGTACTTC
>NA|TRBJ2-3|TRBD2|TRBV11-3
CASREDKRGGTDTQYF
TGTGCCAGCAGAGAAGATAAGCGGGGGGGCACAGATACGCAGTATTTT
>once|TRBJ1-2|NA|TRBV21-1
CASRGQGTYGYTF
TGTGCCAGCCGGGGGCAGGGGACCTATGGCTACACCTTC
>NA|TRBJ2-5|NA|TRBV4-1
CASSQGGPFPRETQYF
TGCGCCAGCAGCCAGGGGGGGCCTTTCCCCCGAGAGACCCAGTACTTC
>NA|TRBJ2-3|TRBD2|TRBV6-1
CASTSRGGTDTQYF
TGTGCCAGCACCTCCCGGGGGGGCACAGATACGCAGTATTTT
>NA|TRBJ2-7|NA|TRBV10-3
CAISEPTGSYEQYF
TGTGCCATCAGTGAGCCAACAGGGTCCTACGAGCAGTACTTC
>NA|TRBJ2-3|TRBD2|TRBV7-2
CASSPTLAGATDTQYF
TGTGCCAGCAGCCCAACGCTAGCGGGGGCGACAGATACGCAGTATTTT
>NA|TRBJ1-3|TRBD1|TRBV5-3
CARSGRRDRGFGNTIYF
TGTGCCAGAAGCGGCCGCCGGGACAGGGGTTTTGGAAACACCATATATTTT
>NA|TRBJ2-3|NA|TRBV9
CASSLRLSVTDTQYF
TGTGCCAGCAGCCTACGACTCTCCGTAACCGATACGCAGTATTTT
>NA|TRBJ1-3|NA|TRBV15
CATSREGVGSGNTIYF
TGTGCCACCAGCAGAGAGGGGGTCGGCTCTGGAAACACCATATATTTT
>NA|TRBJ2-7|NA|TRBV2
CASRPQSYEQYF
TGTGCCAGCAGGCCACAGTCCTACGAGCAGTACTTC
>NA|TRBJ2-5|TRBD2|TRBV9
CASSVAGGQETQYF
TGTGCCAGCAGCGTAGCGGGGGGGCAAGAGACCCAGTACTTC
>NA|TRBJ1-6|NA|TRBV18
CASSSQGFSSYNSPLHF
TGTGCCAGCTCATCCCAGGGATTTAGCTCCTATAATTCACCCCTCCACTTT
>NA|TRBJ1-3|TRBD1|TRBV19
CASSRQGAGNTIYF
TGTGCCAGTAGCCGACAGGGGGCTGGAAACACCATATATTTT
>NA|TRBJ1-5|NA|TRBV16
CASSQSRGLSNQPQHF
TGTGCCAGCAGCCAATCAAGGGGGTTGAGCAATCAGCCCCAGCATTTT
>NA|TRBJ1-3|NA|TRBV11-2
CASRSGNTIYF
TGTGCCAGCAGAAGTGGAAACACCATATATTTT
>NA|TRBJ1-1|NA|TRBV4-2
CASSQDIDTEAFF
TGTGCCAGCAGCCAAGATATTGACACTGAAGCTTTCTTT
>NA|TRBJ1-2|NA|TRBV5-4
CASSKGSTYGYTF
TGTGCCAGCAGCAAGGGATCGACCTATGGCTACACCTTC
>NA|TRBJ1-5|NA|TRBV23-1
CANRQNYNQPQHF
TGCGCCAATCGACAGAATTACAATCAGCCCCAGCATTTT
>NA|TRBJ2-5|NA|TRBV5-1
CASSLGVIQETQYF
TGCGCCAGCAGCTTAGGGGTCATCCAAGAGACCCAGTACTTC
>once|TRBJ2-1|TRBD1|TRBV7-2
CASSQGAGHEQFF
TGTGCCAGCAGCCAGGGGGCCGGACATGAGCAGTTCTTC
>NA|TRBJ2-2|TRBD2|TRBV4-1
CASSQDPYSRGDYNTGELFF
TGCGCCAGCAGCCAAGATCCGTACTCGCGGGGGGACTACAACACCGGGGAGCTGTTTTTT
>NA|TRBJ1-5|NA|TRBV4-2
CASSSFSLRDDQPQHF
TGTGCCAGCAGCTCCTTCTCTTTGCGCGACGATCAGCCCCAGCATTTT
>NA|TRBJ2-1|NA|TRBV7-8
CASRPAQGNEQFF
TGTGCCAGCAGGCCGGCCCAGGGAAATGAGCAGTTCTTC
>NA|TRBJ2-1|NA|TRBV9
CASSVRVQGNEQFF
TGTGCCAGCAGCGTCAGGGTCCAGGGCAATGAGCAGTTCTTC